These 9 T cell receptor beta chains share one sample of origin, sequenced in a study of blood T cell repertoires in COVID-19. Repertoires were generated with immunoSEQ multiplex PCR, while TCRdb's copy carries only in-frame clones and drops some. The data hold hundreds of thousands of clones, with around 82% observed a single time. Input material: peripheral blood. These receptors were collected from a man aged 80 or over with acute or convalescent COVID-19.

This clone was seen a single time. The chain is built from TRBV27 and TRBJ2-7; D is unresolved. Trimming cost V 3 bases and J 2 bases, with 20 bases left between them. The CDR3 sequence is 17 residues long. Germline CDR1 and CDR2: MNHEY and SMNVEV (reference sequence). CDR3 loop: CASSFDQDSSGAYEQYF. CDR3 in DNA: TGTGCCAGCAGTTTTGATCAAGACTCGTCCGGAGCCTACGAGCAGTACTTC.

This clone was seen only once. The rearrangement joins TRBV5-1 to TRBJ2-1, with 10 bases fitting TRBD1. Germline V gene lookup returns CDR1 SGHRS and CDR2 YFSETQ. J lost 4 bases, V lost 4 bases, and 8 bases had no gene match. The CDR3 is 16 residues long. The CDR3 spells CASSPAWTGGYNEQFF. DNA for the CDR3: TGCGCCAGCAGCCCTGCTTGGACAGGGGGTTACAATGAGCAGTTCTTC. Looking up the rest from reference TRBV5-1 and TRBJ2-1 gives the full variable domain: KAGVTQTPRYLIKTRGQQVTLSCSPISGHRSVSWYQQTPGQGLQFLFEYFSETQRNKGNFPGRFSGRQFSNSRSEMNVSTLELGDSALYLCASSPAWTGGYNEQFFGPGTRLTVL.

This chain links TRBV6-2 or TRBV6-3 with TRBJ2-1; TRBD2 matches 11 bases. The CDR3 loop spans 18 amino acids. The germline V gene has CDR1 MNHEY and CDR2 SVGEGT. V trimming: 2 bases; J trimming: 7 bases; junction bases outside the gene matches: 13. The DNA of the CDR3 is TGTGCCAGCAGTTACACTAGCGGGGGCTTCGGGATTCTAAATGAGCAGTTCTTC. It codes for CASSYTSGGFGILNEQFF.

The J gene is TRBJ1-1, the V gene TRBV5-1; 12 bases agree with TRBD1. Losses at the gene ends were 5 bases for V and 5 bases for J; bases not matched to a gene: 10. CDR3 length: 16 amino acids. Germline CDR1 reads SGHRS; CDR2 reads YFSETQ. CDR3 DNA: TGCGCCAGCAGGGGGCCGGGACAGGGGGCAGATACTGAAGCTTTCTTT. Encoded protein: CASRGPGQGADTEAFF.

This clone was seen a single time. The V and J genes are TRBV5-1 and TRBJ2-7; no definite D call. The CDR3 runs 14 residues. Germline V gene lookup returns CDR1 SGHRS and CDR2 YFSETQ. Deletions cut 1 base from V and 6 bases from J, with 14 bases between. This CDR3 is CASSLSGTAVEQYF. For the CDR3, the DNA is TGCGCCAGCAGCTTGTCGGGTACCGCTGTCGAGCAGTACTTC. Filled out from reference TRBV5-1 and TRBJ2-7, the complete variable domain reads KAGVTQTPRYLIKTRGQQVTLSCSPISGHRSVSWYQQTPGQGLQFLFEYFSETQRNKGNFPGRFSGRQFSNSRSEMNVSTLELGDSALYLCASSLSGTAVEQYFGPGTRLTVT.

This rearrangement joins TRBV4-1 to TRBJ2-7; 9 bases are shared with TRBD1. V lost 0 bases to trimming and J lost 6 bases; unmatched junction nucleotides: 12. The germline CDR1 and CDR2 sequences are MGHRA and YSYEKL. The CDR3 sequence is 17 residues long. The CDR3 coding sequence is TGCGCCAGCAGCCAAGATGTACCAACAGGGGGCTGGAGCGAGCAGTACTTC. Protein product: CASSQDVPTGGWSEQYF.

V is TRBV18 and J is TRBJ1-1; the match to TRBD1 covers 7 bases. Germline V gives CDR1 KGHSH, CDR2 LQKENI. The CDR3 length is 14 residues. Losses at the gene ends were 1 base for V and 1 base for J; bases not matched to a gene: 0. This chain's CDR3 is CASSPQGANTEAFF. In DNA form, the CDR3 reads TGTGCCAGCTCACCACAGGGGGCGAACACTGAAGCTTTCTTT.

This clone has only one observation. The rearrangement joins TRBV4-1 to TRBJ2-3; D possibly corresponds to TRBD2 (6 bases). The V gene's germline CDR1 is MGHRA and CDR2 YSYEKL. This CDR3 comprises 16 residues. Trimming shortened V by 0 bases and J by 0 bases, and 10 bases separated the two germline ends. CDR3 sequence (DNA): TGCGCCAGCAGCCAAGAAGCTAGCGCCAGCACAGATACGCAGTATTTT. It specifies CASSQEASASTDTQYF.

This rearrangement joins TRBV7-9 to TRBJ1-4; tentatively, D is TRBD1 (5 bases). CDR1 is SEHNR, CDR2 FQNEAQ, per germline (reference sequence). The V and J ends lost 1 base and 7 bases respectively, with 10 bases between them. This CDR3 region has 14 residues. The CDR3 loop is CASSLGGNFEKLFF. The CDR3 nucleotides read TGTGCCAGCAGCTTAGGGGGCAACTTTGAAAAACTGTTTTTT.